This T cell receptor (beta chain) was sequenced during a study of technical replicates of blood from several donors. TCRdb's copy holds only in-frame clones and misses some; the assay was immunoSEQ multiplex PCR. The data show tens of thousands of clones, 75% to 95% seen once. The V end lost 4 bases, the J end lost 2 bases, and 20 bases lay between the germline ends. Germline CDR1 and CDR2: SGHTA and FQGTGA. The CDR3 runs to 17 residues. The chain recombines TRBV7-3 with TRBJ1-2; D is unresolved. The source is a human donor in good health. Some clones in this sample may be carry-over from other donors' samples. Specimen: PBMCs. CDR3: CASSSTLAEAQNYGYTF. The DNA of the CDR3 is TGTGCCAGCAGCTCCACTCTCGCGGAGGCCCAAAACTATGGCTACACCTTC.